This is a list of T cell receptor beta chains from one sample in a study. The repertoire was sequenced with immunoSEQ multiplex PCR; TCRdb's copy has only in-frame clones and lacks some. The data contain 45,000 to 60,000 clones, more than 85% of them singletons. The specimen was PBMCs. All receptors derive from a man aged 40-49 years with rheumatoid arthritis. The CDR3 runs from the conserved cysteine through the conserved F or W. A D gene is named only where the DNA matches it firmly. Clone size appears in some rows only: once, few, many, or a class for an expanded clone.

abundance: .
j_gene: TRBJ1-3
v_gene: TRBV27
d_gene: .
CDR3aa: CASRPRTAPNTIYF
CDR3nt: TGTGCCAGCAGACCCCGGACAGCCCCAAACACCATATATTTT

abundance: once
j_gene: TRBJ2-2
v_gene: TRBV5-6
d_gene: .
CDR3aa: CASTWTANTGELFF
CDR3nt: TGTGCCAGCACCTGGACGGCGAACACCGGGGAGCTGTTTTTT

abundance: .
j_gene: TRBJ1-5
v_gene: TRBV19
d_gene: .
CDR3aa: CASNSRVDQPQHF
CDR3nt: TGTGCCAGCAACTCCAGGGTAGATCAGCCCCAGCATTTT

abundance: once
j_gene: TRBJ1-2
v_gene: TRBV14
d_gene: .
CDR3aa: CASSPRTVDGYTF
CDR3nt: TGTGCCAGCAGCCCTCGGACAGTAGATGGCTACACCTTC

abundance: .
j_gene: TRBJ1-5
v_gene: TRBV7-2
d_gene: TRBD1
CDR3aa: CASSLAGTGINQPQHF
CDR3nt: TGTGCCAGCAGCTTAGCGGGGACAGGGATCAATCAGCCCCAGCATTTT

abundance: .
j_gene: TRBJ1-3
v_gene: TRBV13
d_gene: .
CDR3aa: CASSQTDSGNTIYF
CDR3nt: TGTGCCAGCAGCCAGACAGACTCTGGAAACACCATATATTTT

abundance: .
j_gene: TRBJ2-3
v_gene: TRBV18
d_gene: .
CDR3aa: CASSPPGGSTDTQYF
CDR3nt: TGTGCCAGCTCACCACCAGGGGGAAGCACAGATACGCAGTATTTT

abundance: once
j_gene: TRBJ1-4
v_gene: TRBV5-1
d_gene: .
CDR3aa: CASSLTASREKLFF
CDR3nt: TGCGCCAGCAGCTTGACAGCCAGCCGTGAAAAACTGTTTTTT

abundance: .
j_gene: TRBJ2-1
v_gene: TRBV15
d_gene: .
CDR3aa: CATSRDRGAVYNEQFF
CDR3nt: TGTGCCACCAGCAGAGATCGGGGGGCGGTTTACAATGAGCAGTTCTTC

abundance: .
j_gene: TRBJ1-2
v_gene: TRBV6-8
d_gene: TRBD1
CDR3aa: CASRRDREVTHYGYTF
CDR3nt: TGTGCCAGCAGACGAGACAGGGAAGTAACTCACTATGGCTACACCTTC

abundance: once
j_gene: TRBJ2-5
v_gene: TRBV2
d_gene: .
CDR3aa: CASGQETQYF
CDR3nt: TGTGCCAGCGGACAAGAGACCCAGTACTTC

abundance: .
j_gene: TRBJ1-2
v_gene: TRBV7-8
d_gene: .
CDR3aa: CASSTSRDYGYTF
CDR3nt: TGTGCCAGCAGCACCAGCAGGGACTATGGCTACACCTTC